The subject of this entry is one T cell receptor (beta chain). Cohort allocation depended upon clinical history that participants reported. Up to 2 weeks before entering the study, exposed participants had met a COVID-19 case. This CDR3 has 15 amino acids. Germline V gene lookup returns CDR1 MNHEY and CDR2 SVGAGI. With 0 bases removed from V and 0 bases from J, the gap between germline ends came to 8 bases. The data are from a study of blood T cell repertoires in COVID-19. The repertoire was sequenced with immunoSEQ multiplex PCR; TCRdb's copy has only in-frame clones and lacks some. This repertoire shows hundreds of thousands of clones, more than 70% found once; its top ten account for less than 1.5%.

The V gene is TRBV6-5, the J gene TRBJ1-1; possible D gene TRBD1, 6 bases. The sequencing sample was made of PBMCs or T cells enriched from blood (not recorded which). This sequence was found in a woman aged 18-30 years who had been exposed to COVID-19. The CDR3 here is CASSYSRGLNTEAFF. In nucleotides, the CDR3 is TGTGCCAGCAGTTACTCGAGGGGGTTGAACACTGAAGCTTTCTTT.